Following are 8 T cell receptor beta chains from one sample sequenced in a study of blood T cell repertoires in COVID-19. The assay was immunoSEQ multiplex PCR, and TCRdb's table has in-frame clones only and misses some. The table lists 160,000 or so clones, roughly 84% of them singletons. The sequenced material came from peripheral blood. The source of these receptors is a woman between 50 and 59 years old with acute or convalescent COVID-19.

The chain recombines TRBV2 with TRBJ2-5; tentatively, D is TRBD2 (6 bases). V gave up 6 bases and J gave up 9 bases, with 20 bases separating them. This CDR3 region has 14 residues. Germline loops: CDR1 SNHLY, CDR2 FYNNEI. CDR3 in DNA: TGTGCCAGCAGCGCAAACGGACGTACGGGGGCCCAGTACTTC. This translates into CASSANGRTGAQYF. Full variable domain (rest looked up from reference TRBV2 and TRBJ2-5): EPEVTQTPSHQVTQMGQEVILRCVPISNHLYFYWYRQILGQKVEFLVSFYNNEISEKSEIFDDQFSVERPDGSNFTLKIRSTKLEDSAMYFCASSANGRTGAQYFGPGTRLLVL.

The rearrangement joins TRBV6-5 to TRBJ1-3; possibly TRBD1 for D (6 bases). The CDR3 extends over 16 amino acids. V was trimmed by 4 bases and J by 0 bases, leaving 13 bases between them. Germline V CDR1 and CDR2: MNHEY, SVGAGI. DNA of the CDR3: TGTGCCAGCAGTTTCTCGGACAGCCTCTCTGGAAACACCATATATTTT. This translates into CASSFSDSLSGNTIYF.

The rearrangement links TRBV5-1 to TRBJ1-1; no definite D call. Per the germline V gene, CDR1 is SGHRS and CDR2 is YFSETQ. The CDR3 is 16 residues long. V was shortened by 2 bases and J by 1 base, with 15 bases between the two germline ends. The DNA for the CDR3 is TGCGCCAGCAGCTTAAATCGACGGGGAGAGAACACTGAAGCTTTCTTT. Translation gives CASSLNRRGENTEAFF.

The J gene is TRBJ2-1, the V gene TRBV9; 9 positions match TRBD1. Germline values: CDR1 SGDLS, CDR2 YYNGEE. V lost 4 bases, J lost 9 bases, and 8 bases stayed unmatched. This CDR3 is 14 amino acids long. CDR3 in DNA: TGTGCCAGCAGCCCGGGACAGGGCCTTGGTGAGCAGTTCTTC. Its translation: CASSPGQGLGEQFF.

This chain joins TRBV2 and TRBJ2-1, with 10 bases aligning to TRBD2. The junction had 6 bases not matched to a gene; V was cut back by 7 bases and J by 6 bases. The CDR3 runs to 14 residues. Germline CDR1 is SNHLY and CDR2 is FYNNEI. For the CDR3, the DNA is TGTGCCAGCATTAGACTAGCGGGTACCAATGAGCAGTTCTTC. Translation: CASIRLAGTNEQFF. The variable domain in full, with the rest retrieved from reference TRBV2 and TRBJ2-1, is EPEVTQTPSHQVTQMGQEVILRCVPISNHLYFYWYRQILGQKVEFLVSFYNNEISEKSEIFDDQFSVERPDGSNFTLKIRSTKLEDSAMYFCASIRLAGTNEQFFGPGTRLTVL.

This clone showed up just once. The rearrangement links TRBV6-2 or TRBV6-3 to TRBJ1-5; TRBD1 agrees at 8 bases. Germline trimming cut 6 bases from V and 2 bases from J; bases unmatched to any gene: 3. Germline V gene lookup returns CDR1 MNHEY and CDR2 SVGEGT. The CDR3 is 14 residues long. The CDR3 loop is CASSWGQGNQPQHF. The CDR3 DNA is TGTGCCAGCAGCTGGGGACAGGGCAATCAGCCCCAGCATTTT.

This sequence joins TRBV27 and TRBJ2-2, with TRBD2 matching over 10 bases. V was clipped by 9 bases and J by 5 bases; unmatched bases: 6. Germline CDR1 and CDR2: MNHEY and SMNVEV (reference sequence). The length of the CDR3 is 14 residues. The CDR3 nucleotides are TGTGCCAGTCGCCTAGCGGGGGTAACCGGGGAGCTGTTTTTT. As protein: CASRLAGVTGELFF.

J is TRBJ2-7 and V is TRBV6-1, with D unclear. CDR1 and CDR2 (germline): MNHNS, SASEGT. The CDR3 contains 14 residues. Trimming cost V 2 bases and J 0 bases, with 8 bases left between them. CDR3 bases: TGTGCCAGCAGTGAACACGGTAACTCCTACGAGCAGTACTTC. This translates into CASSEHGNSYEQYF.